Each of the 21 T cell receptor beta chains below was sequenced from the same sample in a study of blood T cell repertoires in COVID-19 (dated by TCRdb to the early 2020s). The library was obtained by the immunoSEQ multiplex PCR assay. TCRdb took this table from immuneACCESS and kept in-frame rearrangements with V and J called. Such tables lack part of the clones; where checked against another copy, unresolved V genes explain under half of the gap, and the rest is unexplained. Here the sample has about 300,000 clones; around nine tenths occur a single time. 1.5% to 2% of the sample is taken by the ten largest. Sequencing was done on a sample of PBMCs or T cells enriched from blood (not recorded which). Every receptor here comes from a middle-aged woman who had recovered from COVID-19.

The chain uses TRBV6-5 and TRBJ2-1; perhaps TRBD1 as D (5 bases). This CDR3 is built from 13 residues. The V and J ends lost 0 bases and 9 bases respectively, with 9 bases between them. Germline V CDR1 and CDR2: MNHEY, SVGAGI. This chain's CDR3 is CASSYSGATEQFF. CDR3 sequence (DNA): TGTGCCAGCAGTTACTCTGGGGCCACTGAGCAGTTCTTC.

The chain employs TRBV10-3 and TRBJ2-6, with unresolved D. The CDR3 is made up of 15 amino acids. The V end lost 5 bases, the J end lost 4 bases, and 12 bases lay between the germline ends. Germline V lookup: CDR1 ENHRY, CDR2 SYGVKD. The CDR3 sequence: CAISKTLLGANVLTF. In DNA form, the CDR3 reads TGTGCCATCAGTAAGACTCTCCTAGGGGCCAACGTCCTGACTTTC.

The chain joins TRBV6-2 or TRBV6-3 to TRBJ2-7, with D uncertain. CDR1 and CDR2 (germline): MNHEY, SVGEGT. The CDR3 runs 14 residues. V was pared by 1 base and J by 0 bases, with 7 bases between. CDR3: CASSYFGSSYEQYF. The CDR3 nucleotides are TGTGCCAGCAGTTACTTTGGCTCCTCCTACGAGCAGTACTTC.

The chain carries TRBV7-2 and TRBJ1-1, with 7 nucleotides matching TRBD1. The V gene's germline CDR1 is SGHTA and CDR2 FQGNSA. The CDR3 spans 15 residues. The ends lost 1 base at V and 2 bases at J; junction bases unmatched: 4. In nucleotides, the CDR3 is TGTGCCAGCAGCTTAGATGGGACAGTTAACACTGAAGCTTTCTTT. This encodes CASSLDGTVNTEAFF.

The chain combines TRBV19 with TRBJ2-6; D might be TRBD1 (6 bases). V was trimmed by 5 bases and J by 4 bases, leaving 12 bases between them. Germline CDR1 LNHDA, CDR2 SQIVND (reference sequence). The CDR3 extends over 15 amino acids. CDR3 sequence (DNA): TGTGCCAGTAGTCCTCAGGGGCGCGGGGCCAACGTCCTGACTTTC. Protein: CASSPQGRGANVLTF.

The genes are TRBV19 and TRBJ2-1, with TRBD2 identical over 9 bases. Germline V gives CDR1 LNHDA, CDR2 SQIVND (reference sequence). The CDR3 length is 16 residues. After removal of 1 base from V and 5 bases from J, the junction contained 6 bases not matched to a gene. The CDR3 sequence is CASSIGARLADNEQFF. CDR3 nucleotides: TGTGCCAGTAGTATAGGGGCCCGACTAGCGGACAATGAGCAGTTCTTC.

This chain joins TRBV19 and TRBJ1-5; TRBD1 matches at 8 bases. V dropped 4 bases and J dropped 3; count of bases not matched to a gene: 8. From germline, CDR1 is LNHDA and CDR2 SQIVND (reference sequence). This CDR3 spans 16 amino acids. The CDR3 here is CASSTRSGGFNQPQHF. The CDR3 DNA reads TGTGCCAGTAGTACTCGATCAGGGGGCTTCAATCAGCCCCAGCATTTT.

V is TRBV29-1 and J is TRBJ2-7; the match to TRBD2 covers 7 bases. This CDR3 has 13 amino acids. Trimming removed 4 bases from V and 3 bases from J; junction bases left unmatched: 6. Germline V lookup: CDR1 SQVTM, CDR2 ANQGSEA. The CDR3 loop reads CSVGEGMNYEQYF. The CDR3 DNA sequence: TGCAGCGTTGGGGAGGGGATGAACTACGAGCAGTACTTC.

The chain employs TRBV29-1 and TRBJ1-1; no firm D call. The CDR3 has 12 residues. Germline CDR1 and CDR2: SQVTM and ANQGSEA. Trimming left V 1 base short and J 8 bases short, with 11 bases between. CDR3 bases: TGCAGCGTTGAAGGCGGAGGCCCCGAAGCTTTCTTT. Protein: CSVEGGGPEAFF.

V and J are TRBV15 and TRBJ2-6; 8 bases map to TRBD2. This CDR3 is 22 amino acids long. V dropped 0 bases and J dropped 0; count of bases not matched to a gene: 16. The V gene's germline CDR1 is LNHNV and CDR2 YYDKDF (reference sequence). The CDR3 DNA reads as TGTGCCACCAGCAGAGATCGGCGGGGGGCGACGGGGTATAGCTCTGGGGCCAACGTCCTGACTTTC. Amino acids: CATSRDRRGATGYSSGANVLTF.

This chain uses TRBV18 with TRBJ1-1; D is ambiguous. The V and J ends lost 1 base and 0 bases respectively, with 9 bases between them. This CDR3 is built from 15 residues. The germline gives CDR1 KGHSH, CDR2 LQKENI. For the CDR3, the DNA is TGTGCCAGCTCACCACAGGGAGAATTGAACACTGAAGCTTTCTTT. Translated: CASSPQGELNTEAFF.

The chain employs TRBV11-2 and TRBJ2-7; 9 bases are a match to TRBD1. This CDR3 comprises 18 residues. V shed 0 bases and J 6 bases; nucleotides not matched to a gene: 15. Germline CDR1 SGHAT, CDR2 FQNNGV. The CDR3 DNA is TGTGCCAGCAGCTTAGATCTTTTACGGGACAGGGAGCGGTCCGAGCAGTACTTC. Its translation is CASSLDLLRDRERSEQYF.

This chain connects TRBV29-1 to TRBJ2-1; 10 bases are a match to TRBD1. V was pared by 1 base and J by 4 bases, with 4 bases of the junction left unmatched. From germline, CDR1 is SQVTM and CDR2 ANQGSEA. The CDR3 has 15 amino acids. The CDR3: CSVEARDRGYNEQFF. The CDR3 DNA follows: TGCAGCGTTGAAGCACGGGACAGGGGTTACAATGAGCAGTTCTTC.

The chain carries TRBV6-5 and TRBJ2-5, with unresolved D. The V end was cut by 8 bases, the J end by 5 bases, with 6 bases between. The CDR3 spans 10 residues. Germline V gives CDR1 MNHEY, CDR2 SVGAGI. CDR3 sequence reads: CASGRETQYF. DNA for the CDR3: TGTGCCAGCGGCAGGGAGACCCAGTACTTC.

The rearrangement joins TRBV19 to TRBJ2-7; D gene uncertain. Germline CDR1 reads LNHDA; CDR2 reads SQIVND (reference sequence). Trimming removed 4 bases at V and 1 base at J, with 14 bases between. CDR3 size: 15 residues. CDR3 DNA: TGTGCCAGTAGTAGCGACAACCGGCTATCCTACGAGCAGTACTTC. It translates to CASSSDNRLSYEQYF.

The rearrangement links TRBV27 to TRBJ1-2, with 9 bases identical to TRBD1. The CDR3 is 14 amino acids. Germline CDR1 reads MNHEY; CDR2 reads SMNVEV (reference sequence). J gave up 6 bases and V 5 bases, and 7 bases lay outside the gene matches. The CDR3 nucleotides read TGTGCCAGCAGTCCCCGGGGACAGGGAAATGGCTACACCTTC. Residues: CASSPRGQGNGYTF.

The genes are TRBV9 and TRBJ1-3; D remains unclear. Germline V gene lookup returns CDR1 SGDLS and CDR2 YYNGEE. The CDR3 length is 15 residues. V lost 4 bases and J 4 bases, leaving 15 bases between the germline ends. The CDR3 protein is CASSLSMESGNTIYF. In DNA, the CDR3 is TGTGCCAGCAGCCTCTCCATGGAGTCGGGAAACACCATATATTTT.

V usage is TRBV5-1 and J usage is TRBJ2-1, with D possibly being TRBD2 (6 bases). There are 19 residues in the CDR3. V lost 4 bases, J lost 1 base, and 24 bases lay in between. Germline CDR1 is SGHRS and CDR2 is YFSETQ. This chain's CDR3 is CASSAFGGATKKSYNEQFF. The CDR3 nucleotides read TGCGCCAGCAGCGCGTTTGGCGGGGCCACTAAAAAATCCTACAATGAGCAGTTCTTC.

The V and J genes are TRBV6-5 and TRBJ2-5, with 9 bases identical to TRBD2. The CDR3 contains 15 residues. The germline CDR1 and CDR2 sequences are MNHEY and SVGAGI. V was clipped by 4 bases and J by 5 bases; unmatched bases: 8. The CDR3 DNA sequence: TGTGCCAGCAGTTCCCTTAGCGGGAGTATCGAGACCCAGTACTTC. This sequence encodes CASSSLSGSIETQYF.

J is TRBJ2-1 and V is TRBV5-1; 11 bases are a match to TRBD1. V was pared by 3 bases and J by 9 bases, with 8 bases of the junction left unmatched. There are 15 residues in the CDR3. Germline-derived CDR1 and CDR2 are SGHRS and YFSETQ. CDR3 in amino acids: CASSSMDRGLGEQFF. The CDR3 nucleotides read TGCGCCAGCAGCTCGATGGACAGGGGGCTCGGTGAGCAGTTCTTC.

The genes are TRBV6-5 and TRBJ2-7, with unresolved D. The CDR3 is 15 amino acids. Looked up from germline, CDR1 is MNHEY and CDR2 is SVGAGI. V was shortened by 2 bases and J by 2 bases, with 13 bases between the two germline ends. The CDR3 DNA reads TGTGCCAGCAGTTACCGCCAGACAAGGACCTACGAGCAGTACTTC. This encodes CASSYRQTRTYEQYF.